This passage covers 25 T cell receptor beta chains from one sample sequenced in a study of T cell changes during pregnancy in multiple sclerosis. Repertoires were generated with immunoSEQ multiplex PCR, while TCRdb's copy carries only in-frame clones and drops some. The sample lists tens of thousands of clones, roughly 94% occurring once. This specimen was CD8+ T cells from peripheral blood mononuclear cells, taken in the third trimester of pregnancy. The receptors come from a female donor with multiple sclerosis, enrolled in a pregnancy study.

The chain couples TRBV4-3 to TRBJ2-7; 8 nucleotides line up with TRBD2. V was pared by 2 bases and J by 0 bases, with 15 bases of the junction left unmatched. The CDR3 runs to 19 residues. CDR1 and CDR2 (germline): LGHNA, YSLEER. CDR3 sequence (DNA): TGCGCCAGCAGCCAACGCAAGAGCGGGGGACAACTAAGCTCCTACGAGCAGTACTTC. The encoded protein is CASSQRKSGGQLSSYEQYF.

The gene calls are TRBV5-6 and TRBJ2-1; 8 nucleotides line up with TRBD1. V dropped 4 bases and J dropped 2; count of bases not matched to a gene: 8. This CDR3 has 16 amino acids. The germline CDR1 and CDR2 sequences are SGHDT and YYEEEE. CDR3 sequence reads: CASSPDRGAAYNEQFF. CDR3 DNA sequence: TGTGCCAGCAGCCCCGACAGGGGTGCTGCCTACAATGAGCAGTTCTTC.

J is TRBJ2-1 and V is TRBV9; 7 bases align to TRBD2. Germline loops: CDR1 SGDLS, CDR2 YYNGEE. This CDR3 has 13 residues. V shed 4 bases, J shed 6 bases, and the junction held 4 bases outside the gene matches. Here the CDR3 DNA reads TGTGCCAGCAGCCCCCGGACTAGCAATGAGCAGTTCTTC. This sequence encodes CASSPRTSNEQFF.

The chain is built from TRBV10-3 and TRBJ2-1; D may be TRBD1 (6 bases). V lost 2 bases, J lost 4 bases, and 15 bases lay in between. This CDR3 region has 16 residues. Germline values: CDR1 ENHRY, CDR2 SYGVKD. CDR3 residues: CAISEGWTEIYNEQFF. CDR3 sequence (DNA): TGTGCCATCAGTGAGGGCTGGACAGAAATTTACAATGAGCAGTTCTTC.

The chain employs TRBV27 and TRBJ2-3; possible D gene TRBD2, 6 bases. The CDR3 loop spans 15 amino acids. Germline V gene sequence: CDR1 MNHEY, CDR2 SMNVEV (reference sequence). With 6 bases removed from V and 5 bases from J, the gap between germline ends came to 18 bases. The CDR3 sequence is CASSSLMRGRDTQYF. CDR3 nucleotides: TGTGCCAGCAGCTCCCTGATGCGGGGTAGAGATACGCAGTATTTT.

V usage is TRBV27 and J usage is TRBJ1-5, with 7 bases lining up with TRBD1. Germline lookup yields CDR1 MNHEY and CDR2 SMNVEV (reference sequence). Trimming removed 6 bases from V and 7 bases from J; junction bases left unmatched: 9. The CDR3 is made up of 14 amino acids. The CDR3 nucleotides are TGTGCCAGCAGCCAGGGGGGCCCAGGGCAGCCCCAGCATTTT. As protein: CASSQGGPGQPQHF.

The gene calls are TRBV7-3 and TRBJ2-1; D may be TRBD1 (6 bases). The CDR3 consists of 13 residues. V was shortened by 5 bases and J by 7 bases, with 12 bases between the two germline ends. The germline V gene encodes CDR1 SGHTA and CDR2 FQGTGA. The CDR3 bases are TGTGCCAGCAGCCTAGGGGGAAGTAATGAGCAGTTCTTC. Translation: CASSLGGSNEQFF.

The CDR3 sequence is CASSLGPHQLGNQPQHF. The CDR3 region has the DNA TGTGCCAGCAGCTTAGGCCCGCATCAACTCGGCAATCAGCCCCAGCATTTT. The rearrangement links TRBV11-2 to TRBJ1-5, with D uncertain. Germline lookup yields CDR1 SGHAT and CDR2 FQNNGV. CDR3 length equals 17 residues. Trimming removed 1 base from V and 2 bases from J, with 15 bases in between.

This clone showed up just once. For the CDR3, the DNA is TGTGCCAGCAGTTTATACAGGGGAATGAACACTGAAGCTTTCTTT. Amino acids: CASSLYRGMNTEAFF. This chain links TRBV28 with TRBJ1-1; the match to TRBD1 covers 7 bases. This CDR3 is 15 amino acids long. Trimming at V came to 1 base and at J to 0 bases, leaving 2 bases not matched to a gene. The germline V gene has CDR1 MDHEN and CDR2 SYDVKM.

V usage is TRBV18 and J usage is TRBJ2-2; D is perhaps TRBD1 (5 bases). This CDR3 has 17 amino acids. In germline, CDR1 is KGHSH, CDR2 LQKENI. Trimming stripped 3 bases from V and 5 bases from J, with 19 bases between. The CDR3 is CASSPDNTGPMTGELFF. CDR3 DNA: TGTGCCAGCTCACCTGATAATACAGGCCCCATGACCGGGGAGCTGTTTTTT.

The J gene is TRBJ1-1, the V gene TRBV5-6; 10 positions agree with TRBD1. CDR1 SGHDT and CDR2 YYEEEE come from the germline V gene. The V segment lost 2 bases and the J segment 0 bases; nucleotides outside the gene matches: 4. CDR3 length equals 16 residues. The CDR3 DNA sequence: TGTGCCAGCAGCTTTGGGACAGGGGTCATGAACACTGAAGCTTTCTTT. Translation: CASSFGTGVMNTEAFF.

The V gene is TRBV2, the J gene TRBJ2-3, with D hard to call. This CDR3 is built from 16 residues. Germline assignment: CDR1 SNHLY and CDR2 FYNNEI. Trimming took off 1 base at V and 4 bases at J, with 15 bases between the two ends. CDR3 sequence (DNA): TGTGCCAGCAGTGAAGGGGCCGCCTCGTGGGCAGATACGCAGTATTTT. This gives the protein CASSEGAASWADTQYF. The complete variable domain, with remaining parts taken from reference TRBV2 and TRBJ2-3, reads EPEVTQTPSHQVTQMGQEVILRCVPISNHLYFYWYRQILGQKVEFLVSFYNNEISEKSEIFDDQFSVERPDGSNFTLKIRSTKLEDSAMYFCASSEGAASWADTQYFGPGTRLTVL.

This clone was observed once. This chain joins TRBV7-9 and TRBJ1-1, with D unresolved. Germline CDR1 reads SEHNR; CDR2 reads FQNEAQ (reference sequence). V lost 5 bases and J lost 1, with 14 bases in between. The CDR3 extends over 15 amino acids. The CDR3, as DNA: TGTGCCAGCAGCCCCCAGCGGGGAGGGAACACTGAAGCTTTCTTT. Residues: CASSPQRGGNTEAFF.

This chain uses TRBV7-2 with TRBJ2-3; 7 nucleotides agree with TRBD1. Germline V gene lookup returns CDR1 SGHTA and CDR2 FQGNSA. V lost 2 bases to trimming and J lost 2 bases; unmatched junction nucleotides: 7. The CDR3 length is 16 residues. The CDR3 DNA reads as TGTGCCAGCAGCTTAAATCGGGACAGCCTCACAGATACGCAGTATTTT. Translated: CASSLNRDSLTDTQYF.

The rearrangement uses TRBV4-1 and TRBJ2-3; 10 bases line up with TRBD2. V shed 1 base and J 1 base; nucleotides not matched to a gene: 2. CDR3 length: 16 amino acids. Germline V gives CDR1 MGHRA, CDR2 YSYEKL. The CDR3 DNA reads TGCGCCAGCAGCCAAGCCGGGACTAGCGGCACAGATACGCAGTATTTT. Protein sequence: CASSQAGTSGTDTQYF.

This clone was detected once. The chain links TRBV6-5 to TRBJ2-5; TRBD2 matches 9 bases. In germline, CDR1 is MNHEY, CDR2 SVGAGI. The CDR3 has 16 residues. After removal of 6 bases from V and 5 bases from J, the junction contained 13 bases not matched to a gene. The CDR3 coding sequence is TGTGCCAGCAGGTACCATTTAGCGGGAGAATCGGAGACCCAGTACTTC. Its protein product is CASRYHLAGESETQYF.

This clone was detected once. The chain links TRBV12-5 to TRBJ1-5; TRBD1 matches 7 bases. Trimming removed 5 bases from V and 3 bases from J; junction bases left unmatched: 10. Germline CDR1 is LGHNT and CDR2 is FRNRAP. The CDR3 runs 16 residues. This chain's CDR3 is CASGPGDSGPNQPQHF. In DNA form, the CDR3 reads TGTGCTAGTGGTCCAGGGGACAGTGGCCCCAATCAGCCCCAGCATTTT.

The rearrangement uses TRBV27 and TRBJ2-7; 9 positions match TRBD1. The CDR3 is made up of 16 amino acids. Trimming at V came to 3 bases and at J to 2 bases, leaving 8 bases not matched to a gene. Germline values: CDR1 MNHEY, CDR2 SMNVEV (reference sequence). The CDR3: CASSFLTGGDAYEQYF. DNA for the CDR3: TGTGCCAGCAGTTTTCTTACAGGGGGCGACGCCTACGAGCAGTACTTC.

The genes are TRBV19 and TRBJ2-7; 8 nucleotides match TRBD2. J was trimmed by 6 bases and V by 2 bases; bases with no gene match: 9. CDR3 length equals 15 residues. Germline-derived CDR1 and CDR2 are LNHDA and SQIVND (reference sequence). The CDR3 bases are TGTGCCAGTAGTATACGGGGGGGAGGCCCCTTCGAGCAGTACTTC. This translates into CASSIRGGGPFEQYF.

By share of the sample, this clone is large. The chain combines TRBV29-1 with TRBJ1-4, with D maybe TRBD1 (5 bases). Germline loops: CDR1 SQVTM, CDR2 ANQGSEA. V shed 8 bases and J shed 8 bases, with 21 bases lying between them. CDR3 length: 14 amino acids. CDR3 residues: CSSSGTVLGEKLFF. CDR3 nucleotide sequence: TGCAGCTCTAGCGGGACCGTTCTAGGGGAAAAACTGTTTTTT.

The rearrangement uses TRBV12-5 and TRBJ2-5, with a tentative D call TRBD2 (5 bases). CDR3 length: 17 residues. With 2 bases removed from V and 5 bases from J, the gap between germline ends came to 21 bases. Germline-derived CDR1 and CDR2 are LGHNT and FRNRAP. The CDR3 is CASGLPTIPTRWETQYF. The DNA of the CDR3 is TGTGCTAGTGGTTTGCCCACGATCCCCACTAGGTGGGAGACCCAGTACTTC.

This chain uses TRBV6-1 with TRBJ1-2, with TRBD1 matching 7 bases. The V gene end was trimmed by 3 bases and the J gene end by 0 bases; junction bases not matched to a gene: 7. Germline lookup yields CDR1 MNHNS and CDR2 SASEGT. The CDR3 length is 16 residues. In DNA, the CDR3 is TGTGCCAGCAGTGATCGGACAGGAACTACTAACTATGGCTACACCTTC. It encodes CASSDRTGTTNYGYTF.

This clone was seen a handful of times. The chain couples TRBV27 to TRBJ1-1, with a tentative D call TRBD1 (6 bases). The CDR3 sequence is 13 residues long. V gave up 5 bases and J gave up 4 bases, with 11 bases separating them. Germline V lookup: CDR1 MNHEY, CDR2 SMNVEV (reference sequence). CDR3 bases: TGTGCCAGCAGTCTCACAGGGTTCACTGAAGCTTTCTTT. Its protein product is CASSLTGFTEAFF.

The chain carries TRBV27 and TRBJ1-1; D may be TRBD1 (5 bases). The CDR3 extends over 13 amino acids. Germline V lookup: CDR1 MNHEY, CDR2 SMNVEV (reference sequence). V gave up 5 bases and J gave up 1 base, with 8 bases separating them. CDR3 coding DNA: TGTGCCAGCAGTAGTACAGGGAACACTGAAGCTTTCTTT. Protein product: CASSSTGNTEAFF.

The V gene is TRBV7-9, the J gene TRBJ1-2; 9 bases map to TRBD1. Germline V lookup: CDR1 SEHNR, CDR2 FQNEAQ (reference sequence). The V segment lost 5 bases and the J segment 6 bases; nucleotides outside the gene matches: 13. The CDR3 has 16 residues. The CDR3 spells CASSAPTNGTGNGYTF. The CDR3 region has the DNA TGTGCCAGCAGCGCACCTACCAACGGGACAGGGAATGGCTACACCTTC.